This entry describes one T cell receptor (beta chain). The sample belongs to a study of blood T cell repertoires in COVID-19. At the level of the study: Sites in the United States, Italy and Spain provided acute and convalescent COVID-19 samples. T cells, B-cell-depleted T cells, or PBMCs provided the cDNA or gDNA that served as material.

After removal of 7 bases from V and 5 bases from J, the junction contained 7 bases not matched to a gene. CDR1 is SGHTA and CDR2 is FQGNSA in the germline V gene. CDR3 length: 15 residues. Original processing notes: Estimation of nucleated cell counts was performed using reference gene primer amplification. Data came from immunoSEQ multiplex PCR; TCRdb stores just in-frame clones and leaves some out. The V and J calls and clone size were taken over from that table, and D and trimming were inferred from the DNA. The sample records about 98,000 clones, about four fifths being singletons. The sequence derives from a man aged 80 or over with acute or convalescent COVID-19. The chain combines TRBV7-2 with TRBJ1-3; 11 bases map to TRBD1. The source material was peripheral blood. The CDR3 is CASTPGTGGRNTIYF. DNA of the CDR3: TGTGCCAGCACCCCAGGGACAGGGGGTAGAAACACCATATATTTT.